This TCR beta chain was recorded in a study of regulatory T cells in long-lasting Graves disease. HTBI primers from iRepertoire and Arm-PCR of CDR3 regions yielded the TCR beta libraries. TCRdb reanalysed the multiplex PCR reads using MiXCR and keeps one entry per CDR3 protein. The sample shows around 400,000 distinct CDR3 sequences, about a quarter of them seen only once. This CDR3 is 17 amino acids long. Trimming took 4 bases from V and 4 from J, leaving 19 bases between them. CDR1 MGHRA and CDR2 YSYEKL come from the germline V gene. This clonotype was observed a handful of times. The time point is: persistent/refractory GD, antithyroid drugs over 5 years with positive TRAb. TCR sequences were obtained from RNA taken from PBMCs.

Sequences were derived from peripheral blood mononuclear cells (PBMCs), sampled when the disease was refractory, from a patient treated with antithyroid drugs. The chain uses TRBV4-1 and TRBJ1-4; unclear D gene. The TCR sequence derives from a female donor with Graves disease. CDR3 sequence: CASSRVAMKGINEKLFF. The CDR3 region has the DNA TGCGCCAGCAGCCGGGTCGCAATGAAGGGAATTAATGAAAAACTGTTTTTT.